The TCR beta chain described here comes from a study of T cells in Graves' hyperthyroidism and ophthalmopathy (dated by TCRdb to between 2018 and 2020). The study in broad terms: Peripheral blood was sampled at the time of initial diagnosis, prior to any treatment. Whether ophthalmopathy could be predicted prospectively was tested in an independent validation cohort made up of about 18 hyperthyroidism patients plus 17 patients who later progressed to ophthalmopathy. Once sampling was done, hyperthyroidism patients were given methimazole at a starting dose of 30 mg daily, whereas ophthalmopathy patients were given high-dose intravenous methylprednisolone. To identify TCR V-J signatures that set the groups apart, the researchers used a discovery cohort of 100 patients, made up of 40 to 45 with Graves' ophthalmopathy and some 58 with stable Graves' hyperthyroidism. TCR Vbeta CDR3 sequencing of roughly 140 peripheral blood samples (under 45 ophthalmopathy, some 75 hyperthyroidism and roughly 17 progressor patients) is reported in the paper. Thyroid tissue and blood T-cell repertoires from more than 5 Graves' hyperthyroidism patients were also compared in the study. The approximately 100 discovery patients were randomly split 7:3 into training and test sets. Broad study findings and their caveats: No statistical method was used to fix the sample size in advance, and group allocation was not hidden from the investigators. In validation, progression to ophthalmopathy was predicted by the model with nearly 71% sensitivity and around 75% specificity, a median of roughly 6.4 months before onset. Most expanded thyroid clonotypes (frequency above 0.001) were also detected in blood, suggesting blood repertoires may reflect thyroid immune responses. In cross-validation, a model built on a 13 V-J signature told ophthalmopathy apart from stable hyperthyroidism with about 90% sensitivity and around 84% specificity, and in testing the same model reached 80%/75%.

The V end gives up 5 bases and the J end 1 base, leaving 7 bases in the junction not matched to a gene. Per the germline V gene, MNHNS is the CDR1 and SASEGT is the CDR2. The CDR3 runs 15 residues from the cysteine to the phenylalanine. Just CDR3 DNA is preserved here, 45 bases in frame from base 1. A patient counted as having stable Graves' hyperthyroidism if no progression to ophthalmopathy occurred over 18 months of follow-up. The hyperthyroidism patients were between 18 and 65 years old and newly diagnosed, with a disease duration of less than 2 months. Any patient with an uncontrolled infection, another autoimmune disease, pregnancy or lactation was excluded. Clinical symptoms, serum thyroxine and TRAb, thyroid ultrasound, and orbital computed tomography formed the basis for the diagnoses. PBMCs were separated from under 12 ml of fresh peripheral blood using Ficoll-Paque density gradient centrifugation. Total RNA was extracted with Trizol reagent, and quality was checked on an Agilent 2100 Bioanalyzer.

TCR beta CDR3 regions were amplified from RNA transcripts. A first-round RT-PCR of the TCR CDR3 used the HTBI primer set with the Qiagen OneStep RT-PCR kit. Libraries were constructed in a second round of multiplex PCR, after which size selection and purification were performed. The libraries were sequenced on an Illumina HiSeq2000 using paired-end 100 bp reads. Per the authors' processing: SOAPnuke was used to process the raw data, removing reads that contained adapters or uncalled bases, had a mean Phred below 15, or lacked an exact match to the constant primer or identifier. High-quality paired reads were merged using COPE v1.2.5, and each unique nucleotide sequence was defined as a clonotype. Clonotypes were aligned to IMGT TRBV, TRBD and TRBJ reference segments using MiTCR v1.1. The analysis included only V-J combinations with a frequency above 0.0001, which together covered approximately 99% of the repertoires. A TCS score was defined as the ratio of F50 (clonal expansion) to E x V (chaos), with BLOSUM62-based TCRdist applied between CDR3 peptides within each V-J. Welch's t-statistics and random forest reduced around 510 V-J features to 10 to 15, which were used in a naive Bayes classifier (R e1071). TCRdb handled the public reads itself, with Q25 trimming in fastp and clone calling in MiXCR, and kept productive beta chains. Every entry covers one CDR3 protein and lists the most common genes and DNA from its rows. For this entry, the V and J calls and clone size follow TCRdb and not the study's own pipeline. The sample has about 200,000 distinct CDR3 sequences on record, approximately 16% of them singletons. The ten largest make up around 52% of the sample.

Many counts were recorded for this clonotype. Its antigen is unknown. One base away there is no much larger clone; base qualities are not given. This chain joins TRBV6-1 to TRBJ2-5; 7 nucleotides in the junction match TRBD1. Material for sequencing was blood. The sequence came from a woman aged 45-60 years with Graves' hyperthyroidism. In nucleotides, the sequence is TGTGCCAGCAGTCCAACAGGGGACCTCCAAGAGACCCAGTACTTC. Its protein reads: CASSPTGDLQETQYF.